The 9 T cell receptor beta chains given below trace back to one sample, sequenced in a study of human T cells and chemical hapten exposure. Time point: pre-sensitization, week 0. Treatment noted: therapeutic diphenylcyclopropenone sensitization with weekly scalp DPC. TCRdb reprocessed the RACE reads with MiXCR, giving one entry per CDR3 protein. The sample has fewer than 150,000 distinct CDR3 sequences; approximately 13% are singletons. The sample in question was whole blood, obtained in connection with sensitization to the hapten diphenylcyclopropenone (DPC). These receptors came from a woman aged 18-29 years with alopecia areata. Some clones in this sample may be carry-over from other donors' samples.

This clonotype was recorded many times. The chain couples TRBV21-1 to TRBJ2-2; the D call TRBD1 from the table was never checked on the DNA. TRBV21-1 corresponds to a pseudogene. The CDR3 runs 18 residues. For the CDR3, the DNA is TGTGCCAGCAGCAAACCAACCGGGACCCCGGCGAACACCGGGGAGCTGTTTTTT. Translating gives CASSKPTGTPANTGELFF.

This chain connects TRBV20-1 to TRBJ2-7; the match to TRBD2 covers 10 bases. The CDR3 is made up of 14 amino acids. The junction had 5 bases not matched to a gene; V was cut back by 4 bases and J by 2 bases. The germline gives CDR1 DFQATT, CDR2 SNEGSKA (reference sequence). Here the CDR3 DNA reads TGCAGTGCTAATAGCGGGGGGCCTCCCTACGAGCAGTACTTC. It codes for CSANSGGPPYEQYF.

The V and J genes are TRBV7-9 and TRBJ2-3; D ambiguous. Looked up from germline, CDR1 is SEHNR and CDR2 is FQNEAQ (reference sequence). Trimming left V 4 bases short and J 6 bases short, with 8 bases between. The CDR3 loop spans 12 amino acids. Written as DNA, the CDR3 is TGTGCCAGCAGCTCACCTCCGGATACGCAGTATTTT. Residues: CASSSPPDTQYF.

There are many counts of this clonotype. The rearrangement links TRBV5-4 to TRBJ1-6, with D possibly being TRBD1 (5 bases). This CDR3 has 15 residues. Trimming took off 4 bases at V and 9 bases at J, with 17 bases between the two ends. CDR1 is SGHNT and CDR2 is YYREEE in the germline V gene (reference sequence). CDR3 in amino acids: CASSHKQGFRSPLHF. The CDR3 DNA reads TGTGCCAGCAGCCATAAGCAGGGATTCCGTTCACCCCTCCACTTT. Based on the CDR3 plus reference TRBV5-4 and TRBJ1-6, the full variable domain is ETGVTQSPTHLIKTRGQQVTLRCSSQSGHNTVSWYQQALGQGPQFIFQYYREEENGRGNFPPRFSGLQFPNYSSELNVNALELDDSALYLCASSHKQGFRSPLHFGNGTRLTVT.

V usage is TRBV28 and J usage is TRBJ2-7, with D perhaps assigned TRBD1 or TRBD2 (5 bases each). CDR1 and CDR2 (germline): MDHEN, SYDVKM. This CDR3 has 14 amino acids. V was pared by 6 bases and J by 1 base, with 13 bases between. The CDR3 region is CASRDDGTSYEQYF. The CDR3 DNA reads as TGTGCCAGCAGAGACGACGGGACGTCCTACGAGCAGTACTTC.

The chain uses TRBV20-1 and TRBJ1-2; D is uncertain. This CDR3 region has 17 residues. From germline, CDR1 is DFQATT and CDR2 SNEGSKA (reference sequence). The V end lost 0 bases, the J end lost 3 bases, and 20 bases lay between the germline ends. CDR3 coding DNA: TGCAGTGCTAGAGATCGTCCCGGACTGGCGGCCGACTATGGCTACACCTTC. This sequence encodes CSARDRPGLAADYGYTF.

The table lists this clonotype with many counts. The V call is TRBV27, the J call TRBJ2-2, with 8 nucleotides matching TRBD1. Germline values: CDR1 MNHEY, CDR2 SMNVEV (reference sequence). This CDR3 is built from 14 residues. Losses at the gene ends were 6 bases for V and 4 bases for J; bases not matched to a gene: 4. This CDR3 is CASSWTGTTGELFF. DNA of the CDR3: TGTGCCAGCAGCTGGACAGGGACCACCGGGGAGCTGTTTTTT.

This clonotype has only a few counts. The V gene is TRBV6-1, the J gene TRBJ2-5; D possibly corresponds to TRBD1 (6 bases). From germline, CDR1 is MNHNS and CDR2 SASEGT. The CDR3 sequence is 15 residues long. V lost 6 bases to trimming and J lost 1 base, with 15 bases between them. The CDR3 nucleotides read TGTGCCAGCAGCCAGGGGCGCACCATCCAAGAGACCCAGTACTTC. It yields the protein CASSQGRTIQETQYF.

This clonotype was seen once. The V call is TRBV27, the J call TRBJ2-5, with D maybe TRBD2 (6 bases). CDR1 and CDR2 (germline): MNHEY, SMNVEV (reference sequence). This CDR3 comprises 14 residues. The ends were cut back, 4 bases at V and 2 bases at J, with 11 bases in the middle. The CDR3 DNA follows: TGTGCCAGCAGTTCGGGGGACTTACAAGAGACCCAGTACTTC. It translates to CASSSGDLQETQYF.